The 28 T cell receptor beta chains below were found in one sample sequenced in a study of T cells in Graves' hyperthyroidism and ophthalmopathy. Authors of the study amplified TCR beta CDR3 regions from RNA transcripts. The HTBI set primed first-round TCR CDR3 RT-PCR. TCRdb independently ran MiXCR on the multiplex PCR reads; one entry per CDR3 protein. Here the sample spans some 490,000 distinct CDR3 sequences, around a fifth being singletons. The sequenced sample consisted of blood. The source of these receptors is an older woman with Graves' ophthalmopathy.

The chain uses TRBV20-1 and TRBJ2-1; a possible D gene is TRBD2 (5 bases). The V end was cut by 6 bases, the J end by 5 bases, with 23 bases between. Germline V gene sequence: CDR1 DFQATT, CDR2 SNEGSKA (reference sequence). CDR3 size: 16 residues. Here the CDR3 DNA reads TGCAGTGCCGACCCACCACATCGGGGTTTCCACAATGAGCAGTTCTTC. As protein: CSADPPHRGFHNEQFF.

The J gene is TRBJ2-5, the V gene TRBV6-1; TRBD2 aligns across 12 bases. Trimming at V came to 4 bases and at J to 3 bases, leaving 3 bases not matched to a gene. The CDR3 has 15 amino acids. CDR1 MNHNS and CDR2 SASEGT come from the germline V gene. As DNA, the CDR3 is TGTGCCAGCAGTGCAACTAGCGGGAGGAAAGAGACCCAGTACTTC. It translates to CASSATSGRKETQYF.

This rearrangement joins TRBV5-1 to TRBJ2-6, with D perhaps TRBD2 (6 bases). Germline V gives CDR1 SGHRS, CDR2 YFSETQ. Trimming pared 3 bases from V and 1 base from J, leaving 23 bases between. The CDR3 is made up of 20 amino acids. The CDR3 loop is CASSWRGPLTDYSGANVLTF. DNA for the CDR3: TGCGCCAGCAGCTGGCGGGGCCCACTCACTGATTATTCTGGGGCCAACGTCCTGACTTTC.

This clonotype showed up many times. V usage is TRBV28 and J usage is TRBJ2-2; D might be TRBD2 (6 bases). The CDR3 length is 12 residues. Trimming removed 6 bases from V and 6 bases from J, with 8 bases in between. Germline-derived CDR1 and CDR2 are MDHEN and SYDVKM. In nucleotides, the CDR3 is TGTGCCAGCAGAACTAGCTCCGGGGAGCTGTTTTTT. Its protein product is CASRTSSGELFF.

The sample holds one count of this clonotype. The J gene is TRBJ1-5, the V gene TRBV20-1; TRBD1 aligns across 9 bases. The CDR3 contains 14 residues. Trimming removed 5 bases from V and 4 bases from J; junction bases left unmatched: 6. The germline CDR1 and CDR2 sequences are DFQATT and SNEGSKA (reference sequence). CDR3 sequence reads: CSAGIQGANQPQHF. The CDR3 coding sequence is TGCAGTGCTGGGATACAGGGGGCGAATCAGCCCCAGCATTTT.

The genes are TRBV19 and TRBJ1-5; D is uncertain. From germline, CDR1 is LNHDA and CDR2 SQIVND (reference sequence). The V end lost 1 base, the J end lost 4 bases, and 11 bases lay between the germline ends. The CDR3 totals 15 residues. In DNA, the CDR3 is TGTGCCAGTAGTATAGGGCGCGGACTTAATCAGCCCCAGCATTTT. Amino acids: CASSIGRGLNQPQHF.

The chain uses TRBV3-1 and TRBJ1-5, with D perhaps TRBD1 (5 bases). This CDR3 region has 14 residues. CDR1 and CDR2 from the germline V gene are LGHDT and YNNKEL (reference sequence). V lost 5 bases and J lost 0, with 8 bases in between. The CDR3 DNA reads TGTGCCAGCAGCGGGGGGGGTAGCAATCAGCCCCAGCATTTT. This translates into CASSGGGSNQPQHF.

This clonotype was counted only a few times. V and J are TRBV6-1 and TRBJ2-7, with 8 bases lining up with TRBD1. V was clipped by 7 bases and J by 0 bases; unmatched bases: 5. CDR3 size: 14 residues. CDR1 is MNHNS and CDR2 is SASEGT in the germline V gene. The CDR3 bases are TGTGCCAGCAACCGGGGACAGGCCTCCTACGAGCAGTACTTC. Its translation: CASNRGQASYEQYF.

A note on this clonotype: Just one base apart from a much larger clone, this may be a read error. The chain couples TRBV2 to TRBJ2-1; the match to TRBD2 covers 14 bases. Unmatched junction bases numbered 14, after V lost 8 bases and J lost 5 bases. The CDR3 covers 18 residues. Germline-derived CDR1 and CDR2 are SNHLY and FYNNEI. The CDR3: CASSRTGTSGSGHNEQFF. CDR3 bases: TGTGCCAGCTCTAGAACCGGGACTAGCGGGAGCGGCCACAATGAGCAGTTCTTC.

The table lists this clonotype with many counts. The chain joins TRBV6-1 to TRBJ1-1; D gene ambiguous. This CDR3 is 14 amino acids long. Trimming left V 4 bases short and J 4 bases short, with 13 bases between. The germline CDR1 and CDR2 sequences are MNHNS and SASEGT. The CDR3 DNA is TGTGCCAGCAGTGCCAGCCTCGGTGGCACTGAAGCTTTCTTT. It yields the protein CASSASLGGTEAFF.

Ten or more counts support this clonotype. The CDR3 protein is CASITEGASYNSPLHF. The CDR3 DNA reads as TGTGCCAGCATCACAGAGGGGGCGTCCTATAATTCACCCCTCCACTTT. The V call is TRBV28, the J call TRBJ1-6, with TRBD1 matching 7 bases. Germline assignment: CDR1 MDHEN and CDR2 SYDVKM. The CDR3 runs to 16 residues. Losses at the gene ends were 7 bases for V and 1 base for J; bases not matched to a gene: 7.

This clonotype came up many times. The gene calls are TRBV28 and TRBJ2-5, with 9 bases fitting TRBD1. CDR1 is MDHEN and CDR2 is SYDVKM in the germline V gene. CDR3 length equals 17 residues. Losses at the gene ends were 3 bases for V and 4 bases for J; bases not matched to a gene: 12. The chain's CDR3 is CASSLRPRTGVLETQYF. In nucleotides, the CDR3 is TGTGCCAGCAGTTTGAGACCGAGGACAGGGGTGTTAGAGACCCAGTACTTC.

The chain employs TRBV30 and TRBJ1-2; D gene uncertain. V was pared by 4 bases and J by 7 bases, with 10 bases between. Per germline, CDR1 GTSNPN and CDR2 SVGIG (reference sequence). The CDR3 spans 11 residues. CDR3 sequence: CAWTVAGGYTF. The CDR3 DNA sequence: TGTGCCTGGACGGTGGCAGGTGGCTACACCTTC.

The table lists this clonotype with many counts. In DNA, the CDR3 is TGTGCCTGGAGTGTAACAGGGGTTGGCTACACCTTC. This encodes CAWSVTGVGYTF. V gene TRBV30 combines with J gene TRBJ1-2, with 7 nucleotides matching TRBD1. CDR1 is GTSNPN, CDR2 SVGIG, per germline (reference sequence). This CDR3 region has 12 residues. Trimming cost V 0 bases and J 7 bases; bases outside gene matches: 2.

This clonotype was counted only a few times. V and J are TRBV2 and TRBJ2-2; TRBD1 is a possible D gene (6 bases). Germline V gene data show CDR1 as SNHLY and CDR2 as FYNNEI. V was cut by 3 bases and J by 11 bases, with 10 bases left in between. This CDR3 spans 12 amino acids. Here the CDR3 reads CASSDAGAELFF. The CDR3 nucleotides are TGTGCCAGCAGTGACGCAGGGGCTGAGCTGTTTTTT.

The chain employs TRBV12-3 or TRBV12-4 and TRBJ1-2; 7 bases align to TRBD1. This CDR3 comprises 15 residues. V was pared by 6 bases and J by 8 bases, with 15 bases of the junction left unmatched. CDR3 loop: CASSPVPTGEGGYTF. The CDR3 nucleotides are TGTGCCAGCAGCCCCGTTCCCACAGGGGAAGGAGGCTACACCTTC.

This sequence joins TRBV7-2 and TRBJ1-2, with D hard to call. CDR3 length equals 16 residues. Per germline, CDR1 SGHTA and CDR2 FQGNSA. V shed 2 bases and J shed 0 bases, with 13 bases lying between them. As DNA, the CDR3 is TGTGCCAGCAGCTTACGCGTCAGCGTATCTAACTATGGCTACACCTTC. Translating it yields CASSLRVSVSNYGYTF.

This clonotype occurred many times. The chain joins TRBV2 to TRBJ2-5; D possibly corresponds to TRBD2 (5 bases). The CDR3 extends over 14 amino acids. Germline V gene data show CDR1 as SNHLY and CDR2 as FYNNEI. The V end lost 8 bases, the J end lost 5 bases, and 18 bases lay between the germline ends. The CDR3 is CASRPDSQRETQYF. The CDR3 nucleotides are TGTGCCAGCCGCCCGGACTCTCAGAGGGAGACCCAGTACTTC.

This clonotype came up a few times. The CDR3 DNA follows: TGTGCCAGCAGCCACGGACAATCGGGCAATGAGCAGTTCTTC. It encodes CASSHGQSGNEQFF. The chain combines TRBV11-2 with TRBJ2-1; TRBD1 is a possible D gene (5 bases). V lost 5 bases, J lost 6 bases, and 14 bases lay in between. Germline-derived CDR1 and CDR2 are SGHAT and FQNNGV. CDR3 length: 14 residues.

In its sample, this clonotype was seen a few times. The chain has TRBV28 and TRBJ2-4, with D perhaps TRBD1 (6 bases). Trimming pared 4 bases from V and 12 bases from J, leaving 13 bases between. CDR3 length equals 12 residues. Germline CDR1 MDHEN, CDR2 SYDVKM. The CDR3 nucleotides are TGTGCCAGCAGTTCCCTGGGGGCCCCTCAGTACTTC. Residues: CASSSLGAPQYF.

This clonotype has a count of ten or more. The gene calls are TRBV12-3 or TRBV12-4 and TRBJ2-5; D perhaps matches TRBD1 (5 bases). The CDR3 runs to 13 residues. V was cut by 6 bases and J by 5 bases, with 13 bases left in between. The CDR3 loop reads CASSLGHGETQYF. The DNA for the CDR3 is TGTGCCAGCAGCCTAGGACACGGTGAGACCCAGTACTTC.

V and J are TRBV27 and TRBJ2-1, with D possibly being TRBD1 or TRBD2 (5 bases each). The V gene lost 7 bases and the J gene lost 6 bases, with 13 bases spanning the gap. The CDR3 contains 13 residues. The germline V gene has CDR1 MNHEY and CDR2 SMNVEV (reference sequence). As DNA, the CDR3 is TGTGCCAGCAATATGGGACCATTCAATGAGCAGTTCTTC. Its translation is CASNMGPFNEQFF.

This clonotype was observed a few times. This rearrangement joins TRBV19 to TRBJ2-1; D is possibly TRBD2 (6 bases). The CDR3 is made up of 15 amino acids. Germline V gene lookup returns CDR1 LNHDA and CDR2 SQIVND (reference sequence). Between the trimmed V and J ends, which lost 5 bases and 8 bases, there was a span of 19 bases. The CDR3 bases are TGTGCCAGTAGTCTGGCCCGGGGGTTGGGGTATGAGCAGTTCTTC. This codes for CASSLARGLGYEQFF.

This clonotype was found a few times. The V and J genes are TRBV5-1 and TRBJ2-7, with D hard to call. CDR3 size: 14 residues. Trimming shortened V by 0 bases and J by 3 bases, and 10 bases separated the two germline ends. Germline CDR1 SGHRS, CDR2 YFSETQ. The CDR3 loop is CASSLEVRLYEQYF. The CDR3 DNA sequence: TGCGCCAGCAGCTTGGAGGTGAGGCTCTACGAGCAGTACTTC.

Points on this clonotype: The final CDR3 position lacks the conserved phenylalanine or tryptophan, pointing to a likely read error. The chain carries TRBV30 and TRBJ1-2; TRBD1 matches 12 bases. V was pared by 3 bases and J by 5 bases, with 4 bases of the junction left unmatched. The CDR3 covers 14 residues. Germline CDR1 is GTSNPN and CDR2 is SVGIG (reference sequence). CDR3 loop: CAWSGTGGWYGYTL. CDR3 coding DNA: TGTGCCTGGAGCGGGACAGGGGGCTGGTATGGCTACACCCTC.

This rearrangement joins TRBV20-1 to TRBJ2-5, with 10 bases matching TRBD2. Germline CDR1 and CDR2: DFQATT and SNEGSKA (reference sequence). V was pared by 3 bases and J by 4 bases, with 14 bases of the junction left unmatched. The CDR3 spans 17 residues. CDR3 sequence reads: CSARRALSGRGGETQYF. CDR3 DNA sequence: TGCAGTGCTAGGAGGGCCCTAAGCGGGAGGGGGGGAGAGACCCAGTACTTC.

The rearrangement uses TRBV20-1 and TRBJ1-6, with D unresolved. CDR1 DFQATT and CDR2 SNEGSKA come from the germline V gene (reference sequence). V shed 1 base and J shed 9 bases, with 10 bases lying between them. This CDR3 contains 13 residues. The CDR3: CSARVTVVSPLHF. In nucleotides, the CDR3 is TGCAGTGCTAGAGTAACAGTCGTTTCACCCCTCCACTTT.

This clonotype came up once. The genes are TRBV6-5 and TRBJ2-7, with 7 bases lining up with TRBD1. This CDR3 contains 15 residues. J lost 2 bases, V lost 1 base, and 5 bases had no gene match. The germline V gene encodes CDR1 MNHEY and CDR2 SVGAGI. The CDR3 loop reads CASSYFATGTYEQYF. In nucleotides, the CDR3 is TGTGCCAGCAGTTACTTTGCGACAGGGACCTACGAGCAGTACTTC.